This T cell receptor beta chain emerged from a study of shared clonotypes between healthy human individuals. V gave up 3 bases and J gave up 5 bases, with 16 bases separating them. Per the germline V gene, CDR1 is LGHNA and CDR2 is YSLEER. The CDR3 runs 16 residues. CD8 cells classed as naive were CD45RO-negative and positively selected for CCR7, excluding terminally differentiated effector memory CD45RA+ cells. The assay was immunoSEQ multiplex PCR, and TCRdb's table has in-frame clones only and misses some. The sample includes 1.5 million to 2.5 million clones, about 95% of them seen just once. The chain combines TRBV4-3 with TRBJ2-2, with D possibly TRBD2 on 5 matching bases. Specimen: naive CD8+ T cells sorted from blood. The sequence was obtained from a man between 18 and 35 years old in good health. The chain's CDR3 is CASSQRGPKLTGELFF. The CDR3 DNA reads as TGCGCCAGCAGCCAGAGAGGGCCCAAATTGACCGGGGAGCTGTTTTTT.